This section outlines one T cell receptor (beta chain) sequence together with its context. The table came from immunoSEQ multiplex PCR; TCRdb's copy has only in-frame clones and leaves some out. The sample holds about 390,000 clones; around nine tenths are singletons and the top ten take roughly 9.4%. CDR3 length equals 19 residues. After removal of 3 bases from V and 0 bases from J, the junction contained 11 bases not matched to a gene. Germline values: CDR1 SGHKS, CDR2 YYEKEE (reference sequence). This specimen comes from a study of blood T cell repertoires in COVID-19. All enrollees were roughly 18 to 90 years old and from around 25 US areas.

The receptor comes from a woman between 50 and 59 years old who had recovered from COVID-19. V and J are TRBV5-5 and TRBJ2-1; 11 nucleotides match TRBD1. Input material: PBMCs or T cells enriched from blood (not recorded which). CDR3 loop: CASSSRPGQGVGSYNEQFF. The CDR3 DNA sequence: TGTGCCAGCAGCTCGCGACCGGGACAGGGGGTAGGCTCCTACAATGAGCAGTTCTTC. The complete variable domain, with remaining parts taken from reference TRBV5-5 and TRBJ2-1, reads DAGVTQSPTHLIKTRGQQVTLRCSPISGHKSVSWYQQVLGQGPQFIFQYYEKEERGRGNFPDRFSARQFPNYSSELNVNALLLGDSALYLCASSSRPGQGVGSYNEQFFGPGTRLTVL.